This T cell receptor beta chain was retrieved from a study of CD8 T cells in ankylosing spondylitis. Whole-study findings and limits: Characteristic, it appeared, of ankylosing spondylitis blood was a TCR beta motif of eight highly homologous variants. Disease-associated clonotypes exhibited CD8+ identity and were relatively infrequent in peripheral blood. Reactive arthritis synovial fluid and blood previously showed some of these motif variants. Disease-associated clones were reportedly significantly overrepresented in matched ankylosing spondylitis synovial fluid.

Generation of TCR beta libraries employed quantitative 5'-RACE incorporating molecular barcodes. Using its own MiXCR run on the 5' RACE reads, TCRdb lists one record per CDR3 protein. The sample holds over 450,000 distinct CDR3 sequences; over 9.5% are singletons and the top ten take approximately 6.3%. Points on this clonotype: What it binds is not known.

With 8 bases clipped from V and 3 bases from J, the junction kept 22 bases outside the gene matches. Germline lookup yields CDR1 MNHEY and CDR2 SMNVEV (reference sequence). The CDR3 is 19 amino acids. The chain has TRBV27 and TRBJ1-5; 7 bases agree with TRBD1. This sequence was found in a male donor with ankylosing spondylitis. Sequencing was carried out using blood, either unsorted or a sorted T cell fraction (not recorded which). The CDR3 region is CASCKAYANDRAPNQPQHF. As DNA, the CDR3 is TGTGCCAGCTGTAAGGCCTACGCCAACGACAGGGCCCCCAATCAGCCCCAGCATTTT.